Detailed here is one T cell receptor beta chain. Its antigen is unidentified. The study sampled blood at baseline, cycle 4 day 1, and cycle 7 day 1. CDR3 length equals 11 residues. CDR1 and CDR2 from the germline V gene are LNHDA and SQIVND (reference sequence). Trimming cost V 6 bases and J 7 bases, with 10 bases left between them. Sequenced by immunoSEQ multiplex PCR; TCRdb stores in-frame clones only, minus some. The sample carries more than 9,000 clones, 85% to 90% recorded once. These data belong to a study of OX40 agonist ivuxolimab in advanced cancers. Whole-study findings and limits: Antigen specificity of clonally expanded peripheral T cells was not established. Normalized expansion of T-cell clones was also low for some nonresponders.

The starting material was CD4+ or CD8+ T cells sorted from blood, obtained in a trial of the OX40 agonist ivuxolimab. The receptor was isolated from an adult with an advanced solid tumor such as melanoma, head and neck, liver or kidney cancer. J is TRBJ2-7 and V is TRBV19; tentatively, D is TRBD1 (5 bases). CDR3 amino acids: CASSPGLEQYF. CDR3 nucleotides: TGTGCCAGTAGCCCAGGGCTAGAGCAGTACTTC.